These 5 T cell receptor beta chains originate from one sample sequenced in a study of T-cell reconstitution after alpha-beta-depleted transplantation in children. Preparation of the TCRbeta library involved a method that used unique molecular identifiers. One entry per CDR3 protein results from TCRdb running MiXCR on the PCR reads. This table has roughly 100,000 distinct CDR3 sequences, about 6.8% appearing once. The sample in question was PBMCs, obtained before TCRalphabeta/CD19-depleted stem cell transplant. The receptors here all came from a boy aged 2 to 9 with acute lymphoblastic leukemia, due to receive a stem cell transplant.

The chain joins TRBV15 to TRBJ2-2, with D possibly being TRBD2 (6 bases). The V gene's germline CDR1 is LNHNV and CDR2 YYDKDF (reference sequence). V lost 6 bases, J lost 1 base, and 12 bases lay in between. The CDR3 has 15 amino acids. This chain's CDR3 is CATREGTLNTGELFF. In DNA, the CDR3 is TGTGCCACCAGGGAGGGGACTCTGAACACCGGGGAGCTGTTTTTT.

This clonotype came up a few times. The junction departs from germline at one end; a sequencing error may be responsible. The V call is TRBV20-1, the J call TRBJ2-1; 8 bases agree with TRBD2. Germline V CDR1 and CDR2: DFQATT, SNEGSKA (reference sequence). This CDR3 comprises 11 residues. The CDR3 region is CSAKRGPGLVF. For the CDR3, the DNA is TGCAGTGCTAAGCGGGGGCCCGGGTTGGTCTTC.

In this sample, this clonotype turned up many times. The V gene is TRBV7-9, the J gene TRBJ1-1; TRBD1 agrees at 9 bases. Germline trimming cut 5 bases from V and 8 bases from J; bases unmatched to any gene: 9. There are 14 residues in the CDR3. In germline, CDR1 is SEHNR, CDR2 FQNEAQ (reference sequence). The CDR3 DNA follows: TGTGCCAGCAGCCGCGCCGGGACAGGGAGGGAAGCTTTCTTT. It codes for CASSRAGTGREAFF.

This clonotype occurred many times. The chain has TRBV4-3 and TRBJ2-3; no definite D call. The CDR3 contains 15 residues. The germline CDR1 and CDR2 sequences are LGHNA and YSLEER. Deletions cut 1 base from V and 2 bases from J, with 10 bases between. The CDR3 DNA sequence: TGCGCCAGCAGCCAAGGCGGCAGCCTCACAGATACGCAGTATTTT. Translation: CASSQGGSLTDTQYF.

A few counts support this clonotype. The V and J genes are TRBV6-5 and TRBJ1-1; D possibly corresponds to TRBD1 (5 bases). The germline V gene has CDR1 MNHEY and CDR2 SVGAGI. V dropped 4 bases and J dropped 0 bases, with 12 bases sitting between them. This CDR3 region has 15 residues. This chain's CDR3 is CASSSLDSVNTEAFF. DNA for the CDR3: TGTGCCAGCAGTTCCCTAGACAGTGTGAACACTGAAGCTTTCTTT.